This T cell receptor (beta chain) was captured by sequencing in a study of blood T cell repertoires in COVID-19. As for the study in general: COVID-19 samples collected from the United States, Italy and Spain covered acute and convalescent phases. PBMCs, B-cell-depleted T cells, or T cells were the source of the cDNA or gDNA that made up the material.

Authors' analysis steps: Scientists estimated how many nucleated cells there were by amplifying reference gene primers. Method: immunoSEQ multiplex PCR; TCRdb's copy keeps in-frame clones and lacks some. V, J and clone size reflect that table, while D and trimming were determined from the DNA. The sample has under 250,000 clones; approximately 82% are singletons. The CDR3 length is 16 residues. The sequenced material came from peripheral blood. V is TRBV21-1 and J is TRBJ1-1; the D call of TRBD1 is as the table states it, not checked on the DNA. TRBV21-1 is a pseudogene. The TCR was taken from a woman of 80 years or more with acute or convalescent COVID-19. CDR3: CASSTSPGHMNTEAFF. The CDR3 bases are TGTGCCAGCAGCACGTCACCGGGACATATGAACACTGAAGCTTTCTTT.